This T cell receptor beta chain came from a study of cytomegalovirus exposure and HLA in healthy donors. General study results and limits: Reports described diagnosis of cytomegalovirus status by the classifier as highly specific and sensitive. Researchers reported in a later analysis that a missense DCLRE1C variant was tied to TCR beta V- and J-gene trimming. The authors later found HLA-associated TCR beta chains more clonally expanded than equally common others.

Comments on this clone: Its matching antigen is unknown.

The CDR3 extends over 13 amino acids. Germline-derived CDR1 and CDR2 are MNHEY and SVGAGI. V was clipped by 5 bases and J by 4 bases, with 12 bases between them. The PCR had 60 Vbeta and 13 Jbeta primers. TCRdb's table, derived via immunoSEQ multiplex PCR, lists solely in-frame clones and lacks some. This sample has 120,000 to 150,000 clones, with roughly 72% found just once. The sequence came from a man between 40 and 49 years old in good health and CMV-seronegative. The specimen was PBMCs. The chain joins TRBV6-5 to TRBJ2-7, with a possible D match to TRBD1 (6 bases). CDR3 DNA: TGTGCCAGCAGTAGCCAACAGGGATACGAGCAGTACTTC. The encoded protein is CASSSQQGYEQYF.